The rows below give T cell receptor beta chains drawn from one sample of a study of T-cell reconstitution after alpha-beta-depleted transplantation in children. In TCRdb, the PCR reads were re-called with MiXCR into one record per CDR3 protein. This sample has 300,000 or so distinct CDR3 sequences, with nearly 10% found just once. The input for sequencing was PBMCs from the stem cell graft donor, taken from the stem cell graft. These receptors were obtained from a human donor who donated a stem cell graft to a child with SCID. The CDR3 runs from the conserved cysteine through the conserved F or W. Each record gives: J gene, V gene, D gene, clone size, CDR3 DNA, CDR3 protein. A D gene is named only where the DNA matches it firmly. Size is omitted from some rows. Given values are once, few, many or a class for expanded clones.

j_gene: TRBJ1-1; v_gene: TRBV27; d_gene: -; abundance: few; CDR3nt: TGTGCCAGCAGTTTCAGAGCCCAGAACACTGAAGCTTTCTTT; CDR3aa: CASSFRAQNTEAFF
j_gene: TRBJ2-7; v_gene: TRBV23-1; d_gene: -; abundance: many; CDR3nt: TGCGCCAGCGGAATTCCCCTATCCTACGAGCAGTACTTC; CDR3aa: CASGIPLSYEQYF
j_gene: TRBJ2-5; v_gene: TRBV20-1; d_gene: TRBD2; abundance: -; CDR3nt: TGCAGTGCTAGCGGCGGGGGGCGGTGGGAGACCCAGTACTTC; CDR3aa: CSASGGGRWETQYF
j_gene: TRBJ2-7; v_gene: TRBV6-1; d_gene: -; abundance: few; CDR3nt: TGTGCCGTCTCCCGGGGCGCTTCCTACGAGCAGTACTTC; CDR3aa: CAVSRGASYEQYF
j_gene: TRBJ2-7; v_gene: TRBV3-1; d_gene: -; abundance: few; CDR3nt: TGTGCCAGCAGCGATGTATACGAGCAGTACTTC; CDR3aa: CASSDVYEQYF
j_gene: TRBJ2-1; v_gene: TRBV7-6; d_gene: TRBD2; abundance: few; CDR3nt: TGTGCCAGCAGCCCACTAGCGGGGGGGTATGTTGAGCAGTTCTTC; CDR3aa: CASSPLAGGYVEQFF
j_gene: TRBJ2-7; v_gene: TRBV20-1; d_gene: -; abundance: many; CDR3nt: TGCAGTGCTAGAGTGTCTTCCAGCTCCTACGAGCAGTACTTC; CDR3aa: CSARVSSSSYEQYF
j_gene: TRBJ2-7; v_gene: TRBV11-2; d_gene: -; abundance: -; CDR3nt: TGTGCCAGCGAAGGTTCCTACGAGCAGTACTTC; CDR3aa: CASEGSYEQYF
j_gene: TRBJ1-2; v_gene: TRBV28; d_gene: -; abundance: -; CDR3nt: TGTGCCAGCAGTTTATTAACAGGCCCTGGCTACACCTTC; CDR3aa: CASSLLTGPGYTF
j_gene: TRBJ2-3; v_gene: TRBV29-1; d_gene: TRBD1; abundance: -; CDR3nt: TGCAGCGTTGAAGCTAGGACAGGGGGCACAGATACGCAGTATTTT; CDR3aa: CSVEARTGGTDTQYF
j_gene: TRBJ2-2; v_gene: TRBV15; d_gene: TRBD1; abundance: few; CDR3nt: TGTGCCACCATCGAGGACAGGGTAAACACCGGGGAGCTGTTTTTT; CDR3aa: CATIEDRVNTGELFF
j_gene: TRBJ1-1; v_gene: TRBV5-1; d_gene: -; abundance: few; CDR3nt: TGCGCCAGCAGCTTGTACTCGGGACGATTATCTGAAGCTTTCTTT; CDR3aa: CASSLYSGRLSEAFF
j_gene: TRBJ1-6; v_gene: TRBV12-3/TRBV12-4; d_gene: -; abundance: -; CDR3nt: TGTGCCAGCAGTACAGAGGGACCGGGGGCCCTCCACTTT; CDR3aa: CASSTEGPGALHF
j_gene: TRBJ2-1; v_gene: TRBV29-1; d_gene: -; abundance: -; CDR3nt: TGCAGCGTTGGGGGGGTTACCTACAATGAGCAGTTCTTC; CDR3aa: CSVGGVTYNEQFF
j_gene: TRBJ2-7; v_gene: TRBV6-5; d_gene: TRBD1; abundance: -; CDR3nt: TGTGCCAGCAGTTACACCCGACAGGGTCAGACCTACAAGCAGTACTTC; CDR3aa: CASSYTRQGQTYKQYF
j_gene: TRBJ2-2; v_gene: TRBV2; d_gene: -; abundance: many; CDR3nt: TGTGCCAGCAGTGAGTTTTTCCAGTTGAACACCGGGGAGCTGTTTTTT; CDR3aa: CASSEFFQLNTGELFF
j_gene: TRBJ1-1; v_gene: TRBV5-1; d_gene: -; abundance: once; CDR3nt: TGCGCCAGCAGCTTGGTGAAGGTGTCTTCCACTGAAGCTTTCTTT; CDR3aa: CASSLVKVSSTEAFF
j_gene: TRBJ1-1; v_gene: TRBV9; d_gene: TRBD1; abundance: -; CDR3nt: TGTGCCAGCAGCACCCGACAGGGGGGTGAAGCTTTCTTT; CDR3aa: CASSTRQGGEAFF
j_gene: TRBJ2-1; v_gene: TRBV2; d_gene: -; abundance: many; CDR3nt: TGTGCCAGCAGTGAAGGAGGGGATGAGCAGTTCTTC; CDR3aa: CASSEGGDEQFF
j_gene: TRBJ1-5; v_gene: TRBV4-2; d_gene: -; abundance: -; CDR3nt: TGTGCCAGCGGCCTGGACGGGAATCAGCCCCAGCATTTT; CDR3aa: CASGLDGNQPQHF
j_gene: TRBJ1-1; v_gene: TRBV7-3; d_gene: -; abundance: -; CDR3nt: TGTGCCAGCAGCTTGGGGTTGGAGAACACTGAAGCTTTCTTT; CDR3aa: CASSLGLENTEAFF
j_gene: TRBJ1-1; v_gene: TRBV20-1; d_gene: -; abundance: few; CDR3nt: TGCAGTGCTAGAGATGAATCGGGGGCTGAAGCTTTCTTT; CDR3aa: CSARDESGAEAFF
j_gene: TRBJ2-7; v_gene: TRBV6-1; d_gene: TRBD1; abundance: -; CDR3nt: TGTGCCAGCAGTCTCAACAGGGGCGAATACGAGCAGTACTTC; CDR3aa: CASSLNRGEYEQYF
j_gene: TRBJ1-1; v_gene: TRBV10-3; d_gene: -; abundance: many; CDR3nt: TGTGCCATCAGTGAGTCGGACACTGAAGCTTTCTTT; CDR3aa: CAISESDTEAFF
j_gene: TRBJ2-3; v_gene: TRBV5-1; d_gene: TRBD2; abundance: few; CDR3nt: TGCGCCAGTTTTGCGGGGGGAAGCACAGATACGCAGTATTTT; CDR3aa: CASFAGGSTDTQYF
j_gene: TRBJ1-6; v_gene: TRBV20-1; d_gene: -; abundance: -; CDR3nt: TGCAGTGCTAGTGTACAGACTTATAATTCACCCCTCCACTTT; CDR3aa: CSASVQTYNSPLHF
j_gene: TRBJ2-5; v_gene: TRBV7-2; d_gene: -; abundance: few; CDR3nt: TGTGCCAGCAGCTCCAGGGGTGAGACCCAGTACTTC; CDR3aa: CASSSRGETQYF
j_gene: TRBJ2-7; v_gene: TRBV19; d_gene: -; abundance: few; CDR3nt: TGTGCCAGCCGCTCTGGGGACGAGCAGTACTTC; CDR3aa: CASRSGDEQYF
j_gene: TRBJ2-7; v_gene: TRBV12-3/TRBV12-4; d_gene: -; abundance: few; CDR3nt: TGTGCCAGCAGTTTATTTACTCAGGGGCAGTACTTC; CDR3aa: CASSLFTQGQYF
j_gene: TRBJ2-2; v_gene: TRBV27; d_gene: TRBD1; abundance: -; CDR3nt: TGTGCCAGCAGGAGGGGACAGGGGGCGACCGGGGAGCTGTTTTTT; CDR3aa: CASRRGQGATGELFF
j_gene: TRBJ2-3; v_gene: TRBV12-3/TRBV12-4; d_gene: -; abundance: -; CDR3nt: TGTGCCAGCAGTTTAGCCCCAGGACGGTTTAGCACAGATACGCAGTATTTT; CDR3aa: CASSLAPGRFSTDTQYF
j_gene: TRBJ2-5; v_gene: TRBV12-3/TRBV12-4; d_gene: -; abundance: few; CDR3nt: TGTGCCAGCACCGGATGGCGGGAGACCCAGTACTTC; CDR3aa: CASTGWRETQYF
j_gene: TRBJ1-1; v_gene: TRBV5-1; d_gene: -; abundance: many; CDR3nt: TGCGCCAGCAGCTCTTTATCGACGGGAGCGAACACTGAAGCTTTCTTT; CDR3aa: CASSSLSTGANTEAFF
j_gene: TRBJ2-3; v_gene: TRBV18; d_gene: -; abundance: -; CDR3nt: TGTGCCAGCTCACCAATGTTAACGCCCACAGATACGCAGTATTTT; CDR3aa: CASSPMLTPTDTQYF
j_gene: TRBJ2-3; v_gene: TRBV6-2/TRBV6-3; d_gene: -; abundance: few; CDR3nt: TGTGCCAGCAGTTACTCCCTACCAGATACGCAGTATTTT; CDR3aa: CASSYSLPDTQYF
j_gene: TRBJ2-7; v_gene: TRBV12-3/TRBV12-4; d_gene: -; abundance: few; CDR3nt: TGTGCCAGCAGTTTACAAGGGTGGACCCCCGAGCAGTACTTC; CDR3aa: CASSLQGWTPEQYF
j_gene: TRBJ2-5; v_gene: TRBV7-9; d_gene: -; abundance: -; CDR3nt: TGTGCCAGCAGCGGCGCAGGCGGGGCATACCAAGAGACCCAGTACTTC; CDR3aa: CASSGAGGAYQETQYF
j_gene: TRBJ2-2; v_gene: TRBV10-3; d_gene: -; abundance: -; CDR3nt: TGTGCCATCAGTGGCGGTGATTGGGGGGGCCCGGACACCGGGGAGCTGTTTTTT; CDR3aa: CAISGGDWGGPDTGELFF
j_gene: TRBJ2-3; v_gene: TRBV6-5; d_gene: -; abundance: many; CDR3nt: TGTGCCAGCAGTTATGGCGTACGGAGAACTAGCACAGATACGCAGTATTTT; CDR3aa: CASSYGVRRTSTDTQYF
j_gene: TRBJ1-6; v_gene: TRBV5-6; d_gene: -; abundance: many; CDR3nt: TGTGCCAGCAGCTTGGGAGGCAGCATCTATAATTCACCCCTCCACTTT; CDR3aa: CASSLGGSIYNSPLHF
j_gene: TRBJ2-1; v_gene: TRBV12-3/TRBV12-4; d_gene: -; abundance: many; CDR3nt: TGTGCCAGCAGTAGCCAAGGGGAAGGTGAGCAGTTCTTC; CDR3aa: CASSSQGEGEQFF
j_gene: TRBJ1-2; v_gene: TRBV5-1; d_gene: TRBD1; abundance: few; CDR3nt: TGCGCCAGCAGCTCCCCGCGGGACAGGGGTGAAGGCTACACCTTC; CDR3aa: CASSSPRDRGEGYTF
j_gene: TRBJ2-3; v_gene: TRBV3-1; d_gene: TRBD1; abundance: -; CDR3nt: TGTGCCAGCTGCCAGGAGGTGACAGGGACACATACGCAGTATTTT; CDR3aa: CASCQEVTGTHTQYF
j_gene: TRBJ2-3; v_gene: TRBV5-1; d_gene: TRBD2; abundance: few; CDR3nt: TGCGCCAGCAGCTCCGGACTAGTTGCAGATACGCAGTATTTT; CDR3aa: CASSSGLVADTQYF
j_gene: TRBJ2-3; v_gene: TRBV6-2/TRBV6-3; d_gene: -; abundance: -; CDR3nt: TGTGCCAGCACCCCTAGGAGAGGGGGGGCAGATACGCAGTATTTT; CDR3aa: CASTPRRGGADTQYF
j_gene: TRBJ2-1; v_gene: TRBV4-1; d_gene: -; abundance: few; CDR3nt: TGCGCCAGCAGCCAAGATGCAGGGGCTTCCTCCTACAATGAGCAGTTCTTC; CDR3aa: CASSQDAGASSYNEQFF
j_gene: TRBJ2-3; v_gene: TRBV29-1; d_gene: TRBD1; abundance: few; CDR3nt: TGCAGCGTTGAAATCAGGACAGGTCAGTCCGGGGATACGCAGTATTTT; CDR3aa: CSVEIRTGQSGDTQYF
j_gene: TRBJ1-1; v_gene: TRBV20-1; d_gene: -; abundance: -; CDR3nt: TGCAGGGCCGTAATGAACACTGAAGCTTTCTTT; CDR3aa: CRAVMNTEAFF
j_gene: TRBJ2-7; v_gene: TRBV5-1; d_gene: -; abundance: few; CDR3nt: TGCGCCAGCCACCCCGGAGGGACTTCCTACGAGCAGTACTTC; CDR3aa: CASHPGGTSYEQYF
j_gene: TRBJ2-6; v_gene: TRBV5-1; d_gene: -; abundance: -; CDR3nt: TGCGCCAGCAGCCTCAGTGGAGGGGCTCCTGGGGCCAACGTCCTGACTTTC; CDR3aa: CASSLSGGAPGANVLTF
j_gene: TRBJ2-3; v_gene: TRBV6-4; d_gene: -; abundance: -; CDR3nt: TGTGCCAGCAGTTCCCAGGGCCTGGTCACAGATACGCAGTATTTT; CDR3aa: CASSSQGLVTDTQYF
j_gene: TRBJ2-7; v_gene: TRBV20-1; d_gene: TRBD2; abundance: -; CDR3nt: TGCTCTACCGGGACTACGTCAAACGAGCAGTACTTC; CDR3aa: CSTGTTSNEQYF
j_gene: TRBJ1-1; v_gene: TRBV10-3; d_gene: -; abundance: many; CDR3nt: TGTGCCATCAGTGAAGCCACAGGAGTGAACACTGAAGCTTTCTTT; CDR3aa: CAISEATGVNTEAFF
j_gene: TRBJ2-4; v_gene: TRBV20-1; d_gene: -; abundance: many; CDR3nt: TGCAGTGCTGATACGGTTAAGGAAAAAAACATTCAGTACTTC; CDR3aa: CSADTVKEKNIQYF
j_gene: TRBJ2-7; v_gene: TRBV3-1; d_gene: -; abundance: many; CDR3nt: TGTGCCAGCAGCCGGACTGAGGGCTACGAGCAGTACTTC; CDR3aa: CASSRTEGYEQYF
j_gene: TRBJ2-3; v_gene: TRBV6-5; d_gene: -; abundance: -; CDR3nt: TGTGCCAGCAGTTACTCGTCTAGCTGGGGAGGCACAGATACGCAGTATTTT; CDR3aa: CASSYSSSWGGTDTQYF
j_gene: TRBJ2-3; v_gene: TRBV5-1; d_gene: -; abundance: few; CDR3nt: TGCGCCAGCAGCTTGGAGTCCAAGGGGTCAGGGCAGTATTTT; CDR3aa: CASSLESKGSGQYF
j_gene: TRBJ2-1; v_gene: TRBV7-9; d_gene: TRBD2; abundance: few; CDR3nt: TGTGCCAGCAGCACGACCGGGACTAGCGCGAATGAGCAGTTCTTC; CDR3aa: CASSTTGTSANEQFF